This T cell receptor beta chain was recorded in a study of blood T cell repertoires in COVID-19. Across the study: Donors in the United States, Italy and Spain gave samples during acute or convalescent COVID-19.

Per the study methods: Counts of nucleated cells, estimated from reference gene primer amplification, were obtained. Produced via immunoSEQ multiplex PCR; TCRdb's table is partial and in-frame only. The DNA gave D and trimming, while V, J and clone size come from that table. The data show about 270,000 clones, less than 85% seen once. This sequence originates from a woman aged 18-35 years with acute or convalescent COVID-19. What was sequenced was peripheral blood.

The CDR3 coding sequence is TGTGCCAGCAGCCGGCGAGCGGGAGTAAATGAGCAGTTCTTC. This encodes CASSRRAGVNEQFF. This chain uses TRBV6-6 with TRBJ2-1, with 8 bases lining up with TRBD2. The CDR3 runs to 14 residues. CDR1 and CDR2 (germline): MNHNY, SVGAGI (reference sequence). Trimming cost V 6 bases and J 7 bases; bases outside gene matches: 8.